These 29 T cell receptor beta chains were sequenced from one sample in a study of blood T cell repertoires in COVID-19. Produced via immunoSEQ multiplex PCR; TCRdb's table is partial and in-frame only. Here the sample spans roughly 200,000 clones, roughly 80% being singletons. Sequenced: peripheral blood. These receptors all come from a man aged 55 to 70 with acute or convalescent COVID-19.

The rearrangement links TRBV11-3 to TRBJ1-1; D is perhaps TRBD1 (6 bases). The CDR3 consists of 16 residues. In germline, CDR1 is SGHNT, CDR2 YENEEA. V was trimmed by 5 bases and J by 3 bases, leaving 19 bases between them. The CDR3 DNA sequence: TGTGCCAGCAGCCAACACACAGGGACACACTACACTGAAGCTTTCTTT. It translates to CASSQHTGTHYTEAFF.

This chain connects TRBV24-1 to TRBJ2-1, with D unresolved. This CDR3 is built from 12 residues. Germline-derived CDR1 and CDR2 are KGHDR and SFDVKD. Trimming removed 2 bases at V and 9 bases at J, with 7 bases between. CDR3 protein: CATSDSRLEQFF. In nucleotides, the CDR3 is TGTGCCACCAGTGATTCGAGGCTTGAGCAGTTCTTC.

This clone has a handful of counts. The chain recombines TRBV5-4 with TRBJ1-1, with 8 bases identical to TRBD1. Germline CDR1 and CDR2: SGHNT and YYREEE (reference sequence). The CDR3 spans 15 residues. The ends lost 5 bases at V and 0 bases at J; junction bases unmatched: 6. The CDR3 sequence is CASSTGGGMNTEAFF. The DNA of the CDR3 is TGTGCCAGCAGTACAGGGGGGGGGATGAACACTGAAGCTTTCTTT. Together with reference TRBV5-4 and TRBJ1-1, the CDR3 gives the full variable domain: ETGVTQSPTHLIKTRGQQVTLRCSSQSGHNTVSWYQQALGQGPQFIFQYYREEENGRGNFPPRFSGLQFPNYSSELNVNALELDDSALYLCASSTGGGMNTEAFFGQGTRLTVV.

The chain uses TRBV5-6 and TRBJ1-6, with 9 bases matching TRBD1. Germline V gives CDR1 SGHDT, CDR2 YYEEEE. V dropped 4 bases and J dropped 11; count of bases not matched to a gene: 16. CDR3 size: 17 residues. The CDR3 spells CASSPPLWGQGLPPLHF. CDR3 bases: TGTGCCAGCAGCCCACCTTTATGGGGACAGGGACTCCCACCCCTCCACTTT. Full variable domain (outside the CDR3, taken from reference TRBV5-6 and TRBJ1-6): DAGVTQSPTHLIKTRGQQVTLRCSPKSGHDTVSWYQQALGQGPQFIFQYYEEEERQRGNFPDRFSGHQFPNYSSELNVNALLLGDSALYLCASSPPLWGQGLPPLHFGNGTRLTVT.

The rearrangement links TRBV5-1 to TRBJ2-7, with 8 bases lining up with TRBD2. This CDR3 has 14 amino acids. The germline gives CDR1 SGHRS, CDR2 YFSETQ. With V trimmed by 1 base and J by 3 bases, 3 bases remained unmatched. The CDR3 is CASSLSGSYYEQYF. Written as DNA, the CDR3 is TGCGCCAGCAGCTTGAGCGGGAGTTACTACGAGCAGTACTTC.

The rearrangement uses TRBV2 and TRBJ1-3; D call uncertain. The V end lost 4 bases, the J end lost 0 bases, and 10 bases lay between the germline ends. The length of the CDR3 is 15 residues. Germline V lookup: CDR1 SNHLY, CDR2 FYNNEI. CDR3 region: CASSVYPGSGNTIYF. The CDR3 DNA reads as TGTGCCAGCAGTGTATATCCGGGCTCTGGAAACACCATATATTTT.

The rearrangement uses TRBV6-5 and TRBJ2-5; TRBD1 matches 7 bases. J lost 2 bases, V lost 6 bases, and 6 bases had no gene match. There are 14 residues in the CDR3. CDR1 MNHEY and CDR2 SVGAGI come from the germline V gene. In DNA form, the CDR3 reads TGTGCCAGCAGGCCCCCGGGACAGCAAGAGACCCAGTACTTC. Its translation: CASRPPGQQETQYF.

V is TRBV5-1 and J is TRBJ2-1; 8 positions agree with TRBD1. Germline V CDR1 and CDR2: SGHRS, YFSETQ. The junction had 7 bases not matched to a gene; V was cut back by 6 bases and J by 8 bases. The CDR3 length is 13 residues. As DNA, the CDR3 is TGCGCCAGCAACGAGGACAGGGCCTATGAGCAGTTCTTC. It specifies CASNEDRAYEQFF.

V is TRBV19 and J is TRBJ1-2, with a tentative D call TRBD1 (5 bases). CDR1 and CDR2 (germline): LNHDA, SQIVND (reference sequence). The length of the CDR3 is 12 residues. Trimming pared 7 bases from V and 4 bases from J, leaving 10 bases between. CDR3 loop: CASTSGRYGYTF. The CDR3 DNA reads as TGTGCCAGTACCTCAGGGCGCTATGGCTACACCTTC.

DNA of the CDR3: TGTGCCAGCAGCTTAACAGAAGATTACAATGAGCAGTTCTTC. Translating it yields CASSLTEDYNEQFF. The chain recombines TRBV7-2 with TRBJ2-1, with D hard to call. The V gene's germline CDR1 is SGHTA and CDR2 FQGNSA. Trimming left V 2 bases short and J 4 bases short, with 9 bases between. The CDR3 loop spans 14 amino acids.

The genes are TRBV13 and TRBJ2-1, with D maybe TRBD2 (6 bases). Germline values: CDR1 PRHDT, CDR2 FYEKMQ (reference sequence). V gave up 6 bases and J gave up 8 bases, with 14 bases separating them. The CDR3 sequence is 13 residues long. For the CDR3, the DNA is TGTGCCAGCAGTCTAGCACAGCGGGATGAGCAGTTCTTC. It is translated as CASSLAQRDEQFF.

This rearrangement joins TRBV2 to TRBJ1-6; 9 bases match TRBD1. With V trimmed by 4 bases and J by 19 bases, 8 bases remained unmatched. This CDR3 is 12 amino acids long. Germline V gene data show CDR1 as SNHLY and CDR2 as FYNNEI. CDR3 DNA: TGTGCCAGCAGTGGAACTGGACAGGGGTTGCACTTT. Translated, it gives CASSGTGQGLHF.

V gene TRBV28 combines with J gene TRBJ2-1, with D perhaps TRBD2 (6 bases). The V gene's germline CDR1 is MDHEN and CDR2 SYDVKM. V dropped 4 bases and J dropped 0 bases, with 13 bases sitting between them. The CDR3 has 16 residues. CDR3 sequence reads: CASSSLGGASYNEQFF. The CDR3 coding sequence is TGTGCCAGCAGTTCCCTTGGAGGGGCCTCCTACAATGAGCAGTTCTTC.

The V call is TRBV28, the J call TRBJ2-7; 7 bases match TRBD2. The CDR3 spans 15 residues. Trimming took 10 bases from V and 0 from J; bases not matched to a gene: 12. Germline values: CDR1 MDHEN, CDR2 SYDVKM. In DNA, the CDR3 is TGTGCCACTAACGTACGGGGGGATAGCTCCTACGAGCAGTACTTC. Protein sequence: CATNVRGDSSYEQYF.

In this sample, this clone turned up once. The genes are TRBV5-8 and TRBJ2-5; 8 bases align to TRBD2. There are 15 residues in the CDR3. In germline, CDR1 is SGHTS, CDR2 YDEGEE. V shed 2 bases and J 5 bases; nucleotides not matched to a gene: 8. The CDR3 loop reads CASSFSGTRGETQYF. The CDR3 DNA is TGTGCCAGCAGCTTCTCCGGGACTAGAGGGGAGACCCAGTACTTC. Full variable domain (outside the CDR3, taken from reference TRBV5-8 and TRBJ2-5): EAGVTQSPTHLIKTRGQQATLRCSPISGHTSVYWYQQALGLGLQFLLWYDEGEERNRGNFPPRFSGRQFPNYSSELNVNALELEDSALYLCASSFSGTRGETQYFGPGTRLLVL.

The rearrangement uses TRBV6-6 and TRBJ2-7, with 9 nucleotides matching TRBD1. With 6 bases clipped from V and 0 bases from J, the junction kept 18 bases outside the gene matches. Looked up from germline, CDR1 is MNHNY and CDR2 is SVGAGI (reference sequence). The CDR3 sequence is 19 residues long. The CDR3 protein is CASRRRSRTGGLSSYEQYF. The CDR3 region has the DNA TGTGCCAGCAGACGACGGTCCCGTACAGGGGGCCTTAGCTCCTACGAGCAGTACTTC.

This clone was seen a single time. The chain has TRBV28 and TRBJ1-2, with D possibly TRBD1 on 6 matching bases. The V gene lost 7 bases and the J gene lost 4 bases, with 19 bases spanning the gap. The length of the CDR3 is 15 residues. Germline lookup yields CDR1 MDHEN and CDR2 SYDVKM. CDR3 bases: TGTGCCAGCACCGGGGGGGGCGGCCGCGGCTATGGCTACACCTTC. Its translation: CASTGGGGRGYGYTF.

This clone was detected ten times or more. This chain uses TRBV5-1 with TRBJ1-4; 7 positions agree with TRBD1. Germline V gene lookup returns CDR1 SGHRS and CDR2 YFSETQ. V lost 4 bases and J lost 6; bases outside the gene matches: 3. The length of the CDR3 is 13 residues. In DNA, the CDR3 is TGCGCCAGCAGCAAGGGGACAGATGAAAAACTGTTTTTT. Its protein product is CASSKGTDEKLFF.

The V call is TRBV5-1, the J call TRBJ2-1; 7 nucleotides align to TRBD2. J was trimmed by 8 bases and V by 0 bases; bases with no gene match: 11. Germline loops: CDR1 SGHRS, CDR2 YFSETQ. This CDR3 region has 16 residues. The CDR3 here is CASSLGDETSFYEQFF. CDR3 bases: TGCGCCAGCAGCTTGGGGGATGAGACTAGCTTCTATGAGCAGTTCTTC.

CDR3 nucleotides: TGTGCCAGCAGCCAACCGCAGGGATCCTACAATGAGCAGTTCTTC. Translated, it gives CASSQPQGSYNEQFF. The genes are TRBV3-1 (or the pseudogene TRBV3-2) and TRBJ2-1, with D possibly matching TRBD1 (5 bases). V dropped 2 bases and J dropped 1 base, with 9 bases sitting between them. The germline CDR1 and CDR2 sequences are LGHDT and YNNKEL (reference sequence). The CDR3 loop spans 15 amino acids.

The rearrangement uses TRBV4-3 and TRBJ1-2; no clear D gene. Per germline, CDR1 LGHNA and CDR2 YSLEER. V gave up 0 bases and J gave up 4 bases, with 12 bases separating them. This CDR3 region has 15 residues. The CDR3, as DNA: TGCGCCAGCAGCCAAGATTTGGGGAGAGGCTATGGCTACACCTTC. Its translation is CASSQDLGRGYGYTF.

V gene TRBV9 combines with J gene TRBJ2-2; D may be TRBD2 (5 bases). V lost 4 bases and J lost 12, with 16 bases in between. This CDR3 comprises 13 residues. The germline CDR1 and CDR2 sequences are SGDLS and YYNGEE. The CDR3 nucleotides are TGTGCCAGCAGCCAGGACTCACTTGCCAAGCTGTTTTTT. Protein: CASSQDSLAKLFF. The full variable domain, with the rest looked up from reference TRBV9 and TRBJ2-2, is DSGVTQTPKHLITATGQRVTLRCSPRSGDLSVYWYQQSLDQGLQFLIQYYNGEERAKGNILERFSAQQFPDLHSELNLSSLELGDSALYFCASSQDSLAKLFFGEGSRLTVL.

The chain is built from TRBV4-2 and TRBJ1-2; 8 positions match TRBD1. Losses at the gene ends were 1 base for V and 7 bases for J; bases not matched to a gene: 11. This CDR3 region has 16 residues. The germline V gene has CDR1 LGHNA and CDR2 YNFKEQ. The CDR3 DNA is TGTGCCAGCAGCCAAGCCGGACACCGGGACAGGCCTGGCTACACCTTC. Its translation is CASSQAGHRDRPGYTF.

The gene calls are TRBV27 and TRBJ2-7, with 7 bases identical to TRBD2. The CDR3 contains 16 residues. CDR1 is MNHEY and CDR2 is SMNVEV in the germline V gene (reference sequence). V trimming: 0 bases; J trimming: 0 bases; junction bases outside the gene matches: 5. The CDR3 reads CASSLSSSGLSYEQYF. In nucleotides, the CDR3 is TGTGCCAGCAGTTTATCTTCTAGCGGACTCTCCTACGAGCAGTACTTC.

This chain's CDR3 is CASSPGANYEQYF. The CDR3 DNA follows: TGTGCCAGCAGCCCAGGGGCGAATTACGAGCAGTACTTC. V usage is TRBV9 and J usage is TRBJ2-7; possibly TRBD1 for D (6 bases). The CDR3 has 13 amino acids. Germline-derived CDR1 and CDR2 are SGDLS and YYNGEE. V gave up 4 bases and J gave up 4 bases, with 12 bases separating them.

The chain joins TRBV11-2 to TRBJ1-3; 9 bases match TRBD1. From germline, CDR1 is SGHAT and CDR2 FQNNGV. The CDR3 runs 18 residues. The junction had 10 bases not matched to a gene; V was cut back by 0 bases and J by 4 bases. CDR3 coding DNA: TGTGCCAGCAGCTTAGATTTTCGGACAGGGGTCATGGGAAACACCATATATTTT. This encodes CASSLDFRTGVMGNTIYF.

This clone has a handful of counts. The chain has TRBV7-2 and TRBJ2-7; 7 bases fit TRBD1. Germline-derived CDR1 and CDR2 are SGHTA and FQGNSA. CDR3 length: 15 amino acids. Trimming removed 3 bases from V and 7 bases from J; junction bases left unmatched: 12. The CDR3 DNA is TGTGCCAGCAGCTTCTTAGGGGTAGGGGGCATTGAGCAGTACTTC. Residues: CASSFLGVGGIEQYF.

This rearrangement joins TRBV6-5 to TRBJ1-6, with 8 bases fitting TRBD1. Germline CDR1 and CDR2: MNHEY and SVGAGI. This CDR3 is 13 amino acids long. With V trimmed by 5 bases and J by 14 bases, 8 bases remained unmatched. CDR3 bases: TGTGCCAGCAGTCCCCGACAGGGGCGCGCCCTCCACTTT. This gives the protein CASSPRQGRALHF.

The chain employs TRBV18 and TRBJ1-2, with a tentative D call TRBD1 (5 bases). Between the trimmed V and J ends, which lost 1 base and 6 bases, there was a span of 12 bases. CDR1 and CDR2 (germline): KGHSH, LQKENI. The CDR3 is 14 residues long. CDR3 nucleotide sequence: TGTGCCAGCTCACCACTACAGGATTTGGATGGCTACACCTTC. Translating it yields CASSPLQDLDGYTF.